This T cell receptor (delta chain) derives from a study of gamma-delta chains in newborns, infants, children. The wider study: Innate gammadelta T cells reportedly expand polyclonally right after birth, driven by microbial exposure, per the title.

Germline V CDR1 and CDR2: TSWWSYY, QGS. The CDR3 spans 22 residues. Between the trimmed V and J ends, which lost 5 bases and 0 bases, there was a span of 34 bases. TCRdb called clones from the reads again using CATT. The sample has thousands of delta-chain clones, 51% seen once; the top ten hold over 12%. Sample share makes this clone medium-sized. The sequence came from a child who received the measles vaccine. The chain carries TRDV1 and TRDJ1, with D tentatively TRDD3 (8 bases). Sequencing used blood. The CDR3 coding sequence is TGTGCTCTTGGGAACCCGACCGGGTTCCTACGAGGGGGATATTCGTACACCGATAAACTCATCTTT. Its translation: CALGNPTGFLRGGYSYTDKLIF.